These 20 T cell receptor beta chains were all obtained from the same sample, sequenced in a study of CD8 T cells in Susac syndrome. Random hexamers primed reverse transcription of about 0.5 to 1 ug RNA. Via MiXCR, TCRdb re-called the immunoSEQ multiplex PCR reads, giving one row per CDR3 protein. Among fewer than 85,000 distinct CDR3 sequences listed, 94% were seen once. The sequencing sample was made of CD8+ T cells from PBMCs. Receptors originate from a human donor with Susac syndrome.

The rearrangement uses TRBV3-1 and TRBJ1-1; no firm D call. V was pared by 4 bases and J by 3 bases, with 6 bases between. This CDR3 spans 12 amino acids. Germline CDR1 reads LGHDT; CDR2 reads YNNKEL (reference sequence). In nucleotides, the CDR3 is TGTGCCAGCAGCCTTCAGTACACTGAAGCTTTCTTT. This translates into CASSLQYTEAFF.

The table lists this clonotype with a few counts. The V and J genes are TRBV2 and TRBJ1-1; D unresolved. Germline V CDR1 and CDR2: SNHLY, FYNNEI. The CDR3 sequence is 12 residues long. Trimming took off 4 bases at V and 1 base at J, with 4 bases between the two ends. Here the CDR3 DNA reads TGTGCCAGCAGTGTGGAGAACACTGAAGCTTTCTTT. It specifies CASSVENTEAFF.

This clonotype turned up a few times. The chain employs TRBV28 and TRBJ1-5; 8 positions match TRBD1. The germline V gene has CDR1 MDHEN and CDR2 SYDVKM. This CDR3 comprises 15 residues. Trimming took 2 bases from V and 4 from J; bases not matched to a gene: 4. CDR3 sequence reads: CASSLGGTGNQPQHF. The CDR3 DNA reads as TGTGCCAGCAGTTTAGGAGGGACAGGTAATCAGCCCCAGCATTTT.

The chain joins TRBV20-1 to TRBJ2-7, with 8 nucleotides matching TRBD2. The CDR3 runs to 15 residues. V trimming: 6 bases; J trimming: 1 base; junction bases outside the gene matches: 11. Germline V gives CDR1 DFQATT, CDR2 SNEGSKA (reference sequence). CDR3 residues: CSAPGGSGGSYEQYF. The CDR3 DNA is TGCAGTGCCCCAGGAGGCAGCGGGGGATCCTACGAGCAGTACTTC.

The J gene is TRBJ2-1, the V gene TRBV2, with D uncertain. The CDR3 extends over 10 amino acids. Trimming stripped 4 bases from V and 10 bases from J, with 5 bases between. Germline CDR1 SNHLY, CDR2 FYNNEI. The CDR3 loop reads CASSGTEQFF. For the CDR3, the DNA is TGTGCCAGCAGTGGTACAGAGCAGTTCTTC.

This sequence joins TRBV27 and TRBJ2-7, with a weak D call TRBD2 (6 bases). From germline, CDR1 is MNHEY and CDR2 SMNVEV (reference sequence). This CDR3 has 14 residues. Trimming cost V 2 bases and J 4 bases, with 12 bases left between them. The CDR3 nucleotides are TGTGCCAGCAGTTTACAAGGGAGGATATACGAGCAGTACTTC. Translating gives CASSLQGRIYEQYF.

The chain employs TRBV24-1 and TRBJ2-2; perhaps TRBD1 as D (5 bases). V was shortened by 4 bases and J by 4 bases, with 15 bases between the two germline ends. Germline CDR1 and CDR2: KGHDR and SFDVKD. The CDR3 loop spans 16 amino acids. CDR3 loop: CATSDPQGGLTGELFF. The CDR3 region has the DNA TGTGCCACCAGTGACCCTCAGGGCGGCCTCACCGGGGAGCTGTTTTTT.

This clonotype was seen only once. This chain joins TRBV10-3 and TRBJ2-3; the D gene is possibly TRBD2 (8 bases). Deletions cut 0 bases from V and 2 bases from J, with 21 bases between. Looked up from germline, CDR1 is ENHRY and CDR2 is SYGVKD. The CDR3 consists of 19 residues. The CDR3 here is CAISESWDSVAGFTDTQYF. CDR3 DNA: TGTGCCATCAGTGAGTCGTGGGACAGCGTAGCGGGATTCACAGATACGCAGTATTTT.

This chain joins TRBV4-1 and TRBJ1-1, with D perhaps TRBD1 (5 bases). The CDR3 length is 15 residues. The ends were cut back, 3 bases at V and 5 bases at J, with 16 bases in the middle. Germline V lookup: CDR1 MGHRA, CDR2 YSYEKL. The CDR3 sequence: CASSQGVGLGTEAFF. CDR3 DNA: TGCGCCAGCAGCCAGGGGGTGGGGTTGGGGACTGAAGCTTTCTTT.

J is TRBJ2-4 and V is TRBV6-6; D not certain. Germline V gene data show CDR1 as MNHNY and CDR2 as SVGAGI (reference sequence). The CDR3 runs 14 residues. V was trimmed by 10 bases and J by 0 bases, leaving 13 bases between them. The CDR3: CATTEQSAKNIQYF. CDR3 nucleotide sequence: TGTGCCACCACAGAGCAATCAGCCAAAAACATTCAGTACTTC.

This clonotype has only one observation. This sequence joins TRBV29-1 and TRBJ1-1, with 11 bases that match TRBD1. This CDR3 has 14 amino acids. In germline, CDR1 is SQVTM, CDR2 ANQGSEA. Losses at the gene ends were 7 bases for V and 4 bases for J; bases not matched to a gene: 8. In nucleotides, the CDR3 is TGCAGCGCCGGAGGGACAGGGGGAGGCACTGAAGCTTTCTTT. The encoded protein is CSAGGTGGGTEAFF.

Only one count was recorded for this clonotype. The J gene is TRBJ2-7, the V gene TRBV20-1, with TRBD1 as a possible D gene (7 bases). The CDR3 is made up of 16 amino acids. Germline lookup yields CDR1 DFQATT and CDR2 SNEGSKA (reference sequence). V gave up 3 bases and J gave up 3 bases, with 21 bases separating them. The CDR3 loop is CSARAEGALRIYEQYF. The CDR3 DNA follows: TGCAGTGCTAGGGCGGAGGGGGCCCTCCGAATCTACGAGCAGTACTTC.

The V gene is TRBV10-3, the J gene TRBJ2-3, with TRBD2 matching 9 bases. This CDR3 spans 13 amino acids. Germline V CDR1 and CDR2: ENHRY, SYGVKD. V dropped 6 bases and J dropped 4; count of bases not matched to a gene: 2. The DNA for the CDR3 is TGTGCCATCAGCAGGACTAGCGCAGATACGCAGTATTTT. Its protein is CAISRTSADTQYF.

The chain combines TRBV4-1 with TRBJ2-1; D possibly corresponds to TRBD1 (5 bases). The CDR3 loop spans 16 amino acids. Germline CDR1 and CDR2: MGHRA and YSYEKL. Trimming removed 4 bases at V and 2 bases at J, with 15 bases between. The CDR3 coding sequence is TGCGCCAGCAGCCCCGTTGTGGGGCTAGCCTACAATGAGCAGTTCTTC. Its translation is CASSPVVGLAYNEQFF.

The chain is built from TRBV30 and TRBJ2-7; D possibly corresponds to TRBD2 (6 bases). Deletions cut 3 bases from V and 2 bases from J, with 20 bases between. CDR1 is GTSNPN and CDR2 is SVGIG in the germline V gene (reference sequence). The CDR3 runs to 16 residues. As DNA, the CDR3 is TGTGCCTGGAGGCCGAGATCGGGGGAAAAGGCCTACGAGCAGTACTTC. Translated: CAWRPRSGEKAYEQYF.

The chain employs TRBV20-1 and TRBJ1-2; D uncertain. CDR1 is DFQATT and CDR2 is SNEGSKA in the germline V gene (reference sequence). The germline V and J ends were trimmed by 0 bases and 3 bases, with 8 bases remaining between them. The CDR3 is 13 amino acids. The CDR3 reads CSARDSDYYGYTF. DNA for the CDR3: TGCAGTGCTAGAGACAGTGACTACTATGGCTACACCTTC.

The chain is built from TRBV12-3 or TRBV12-4 and TRBJ2-2; D is uncertain. This CDR3 contains 12 residues. V lost 6 bases to trimming and J lost 9 bases, with 11 bases between them. The CDR3 nucleotides are TGTGCCAGCAGAGCCAACCAGTGGGAGCTGTTTTTT. This codes for CASRANQWELFF.

This clonotype showed up just a few times. This chain joins TRBV5-1 and TRBJ2-5; D gene unclear. The CDR3 loop spans 12 amino acids. The germline V gene encodes CDR1 SGHRS and CDR2 YFSETQ. Trimming took off 4 bases at V and 0 bases at J, with 4 bases between the two ends. The CDR3 nucleotides are TGCGCCAGCAGCCCAGACCAAGAGACCCAGTACTTC. Amino acid sequence: CASSPDQETQYF.

This chain uses TRBV7-9 with TRBJ1-6; D remains ambiguous. The length of the CDR3 is 17 residues. Germline loops: CDR1 SEHNR, CDR2 FQNEAQ (reference sequence). V lost 8 bases, J lost 8 bases, and 25 bases lay in between. The CDR3 coding sequence is TGTGCCAGCTTCTCCCAGGAGTATGAAGGGATACATTCACCCCTCCACTTT. The encoded protein is CASFSQEYEGIHSPLHF.

V and J are TRBV9 and TRBJ2-7; possible D gene TRBD1, 5 bases. Germline loops: CDR1 SGDLS, CDR2 YYNGEE. V lost 3 bases and J lost 3, with 7 bases in between. The CDR3 is made up of 12 amino acids. The CDR3 region is CASSGRGYEQYF. The CDR3 DNA reads as TGTGCCAGCAGCGGTAGGGGCTACGAGCAGTACTTC.